This TCR beta chain was retrieved from a study of T cell responses to AZD1222 COVID-19 vaccine. General study points: Vaccine-associated CD4 TCRs ranged over spike, dominating at 160-218 and 743-854. After the peak T cell response, and only then, were repertoires sampled. Among AZD1222 vaccinees, only six were seropositive at baseline. Donors were mostly white British, more females; clonal diversity possibly underestimated.

On this clone itself: Its specificity is not known.

Sequencing was performed with immunoSEQ multiplex PCR; in TCRdb, only in-frame clones are kept and a portion is missing. The top ten hold around 12% of the sample, which has 140,000 to 150,000 clones, just under 95% seen once. The germline V gene encodes CDR1 MDHEN and CDR2 SYDVKM. The CDR3 is made up of 17 amino acids. V lost 7 bases and J lost 5; bases outside the gene matches: 19. Sequenced material: peripheral blood, taken after recovery from COVID-19. This chain connects TRBV28 to TRBJ1-2; 7 bases match TRBD1. The clonotype originates from an adult who had recovered from COVID-19. This chain's CDR3 is CASTQGVNLGQDYGYTF. The CDR3 DNA sequence: TGTGCCAGCACCCAGGGGGTTAACCTAGGACAGGATTATGGCTACACCTTC.